The 19 T cell receptor beta chains listed next were all sequenced from one sample in a study of radiation and T cells in renal cell carcinoma. Sequenced by immunoSEQ multiplex PCR; TCRdb stores in-frame clones only, minus some. The table lists about 49,000 clones, around 83% of them singletons. Time point of the sample: baseline pretreatment blood. Treatment specified: 15 Gy SBRT to primary tumor, nephrectomy 4 weeks later. Source: blood, taken from a patient whose treatment included radiotherapy and nephrectomy. The receptors stem from a woman in her sixties or seventies with renal cell carcinoma.

The chain is built from TRBV5-1 and TRBJ2-5; TRBD1 matches at 7 bases. The CDR3 is made up of 14 amino acids. Germline-derived CDR1 and CDR2 are SGHRS and YFSETQ. Trimming cost V 5 bases and J 5 bases; bases outside gene matches: 9. This chain's CDR3 is CASRFTGDRETQYF. Here the CDR3 DNA reads TGCGCCAGCAGGTTTACAGGGGACCGGGAGACCCAGTACTTC.

This clone appeared a single time. This chain joins TRBV6-1 and TRBJ1-4; TRBD1 aligns across 7 bases. Germline V gene sequence: CDR1 MNHNS, CDR2 SASEGT. This CDR3 region has 15 residues. The junction had 2 bases not matched to a gene; V was cut back by 1 base and J by 3 bases. CDR3 bases: TGTGCCAGCAGTGAAGTAGGGACAGCTAATGAAAAACTGTTTTTT. Amino acids: CASSEVGTANEKLFF.

The chain carries TRBV7-9 and TRBJ1-3; no reliable D call. This CDR3 spans 13 amino acids. Germline V gene lookup returns CDR1 SEHNR and CDR2 FQNEAQ (reference sequence). V lost 4 bases and J 0 bases, leaving 4 bases between the germline ends. CDR3 in DNA: TGTGCCAGCAGCTCCGACTCTGGAAACACCATATATTTT. Translated: CASSSDSGNTIYF.

The chain employs TRBV6-1 and TRBJ1-4; the D gene is possibly TRBD1 (5 bases). CDR3 length: 17 amino acids. Germline CDR1 reads MNHNS; CDR2 reads SASEGT. Trimming shortened V by 0 bases and J by 7 bases, and 18 bases separated the two germline ends. CDR3 bases: TGTGCCAGCAGTGAAGCGGGTTTCGGGGGAAGCTTTGAAAAACTGTTTTTT. Its protein is CASSEAGFGGSFEKLFF.

About this clone: The same CDR3 arises from other DNA sequences in this sample as well. The chain has TRBV5-5 and TRBJ2-7, with TRBD1 identical over 8 bases. Per germline, CDR1 SGHKS and CDR2 YYEKEE (reference sequence). The CDR3 consists of 15 residues. Losses at the gene ends were 3 bases for V and 2 bases for J; bases not matched to a gene: 7. The CDR3 bases are TGTGCCAGCAGCTCAGGACAGGGTACGGCCTACGAGCAGTACTTC. This sequence encodes CASSSGQGTAYEQYF.

The gene calls are TRBV1 and TRBJ2-7; the table's D call, TRBD2, has no DNA check behind it. TRBV1 is a recognized pseudogene. The CDR3 has 16 amino acids. In DNA form, the CDR3 reads TGCACCAGCAGCCACCCTCCGCGGGGGGGGGCTTACGAGCAGTACTTC. Protein product: CTSSHPPRGGAYEQYF.

The chain combines TRBV18 with TRBJ2-5, with D perhaps being TRBD1 or TRBD2 (6 bases each). CDR1 and CDR2 (germline): KGHSH, LQKENI. There are 16 residues in the CDR3. V lost 4 bases to trimming and J lost 5 bases, with 20 bases between them. The CDR3 nucleotides are TGTGCCAGCTCACTAATGGAGGACACAGGGAGGGAGACCCAGTACTTC. This gives the protein CASSLMEDTGRETQYF. Filled out from reference TRBV18 and TRBJ2-5, the complete variable domain reads NAGVMQNPRHLVRRRGQEARLRCSPMKGHSHVYWYRQLPEEGLKFMVYLQKENIIDESGMPKERFSAEFPKEGPSILRIQQVVRGDSAAYFCASSLMEDTGRETQYFGPGTRLLVL.

The CDR3 region is CASSLEVGSVETQYF. Here the CDR3 DNA reads TGTGCCAGCAGCTTAGAGGTGGGAAGTGTAGAGACCCAGTACTTC. This chain connects TRBV7-7 to TRBJ2-5; D is ambiguous. The CDR3 sequence is 15 residues long. CDR1 SSHAT and CDR2 FNYEAQ come from the germline V gene (reference sequence). V lost 1 base, J lost 4 bases, and 13 bases lay in between.

V and J are TRBV10-1 and TRBJ1-1; tentative D call: TRBD1 (5 bases). The CDR3 spans 13 residues. In germline, CDR1 is WNHNN, CDR2 SYGVQD (reference sequence). The germline V and J ends were trimmed by 5 bases and 2 bases, with 9 bases remaining between them. In DNA form, the CDR3 reads TGCGCCAGCAGTAAGGGGACCAACACTGAAGCTTTCTTT. As protein: CASSKGTNTEAFF.

This clone was counted once. The chain couples TRBV7-9 to TRBJ2-6; tentatively, D is TRBD2 (6 bases). Germline CDR1 is SEHNR and CDR2 is FQNEAQ (reference sequence). The CDR3 length is 17 residues. With 2 bases removed from V and 0 bases from J, the gap between germline ends came to 11 bases. The CDR3 reads CASSLRRGSSGANVLTF. In DNA, the CDR3 is TGTGCCAGCAGCTTACGGCGGGGCAGCTCTGGGGCCAACGTCCTGACTTTC.

V gene TRBV6-5 combines with J gene TRBJ2-7, with 8 bases matching TRBD1. With V trimmed by 6 bases and J by 4 bases, 11 bases remained unmatched. The CDR3 covers 15 residues. Germline V gene data show CDR1 as MNHEY and CDR2 as SVGAGI. The CDR3 sequence: CASRRVDDRGYEQYF. CDR3 in DNA: TGTGCCAGCAGACGGGTGGATGACAGGGGATACGAGCAGTACTTC.

The V call is TRBV18, the J call TRBJ1-1; weak D call: TRBD1 (5 bases). CDR1 and CDR2 (germline): KGHSH, LQKENI. The CDR3 totals 14 residues. Trimming removed 1 base at V and 3 bases at J, with 9 bases between. CDR3 protein: CASSPLGRDTEAFF. The CDR3 coding sequence is TGTGCCAGCTCACCACTTGGCAGGGACACTGAAGCTTTCTTT. Full variable domain (missing parts from reference TRBV18 and TRBJ1-1): NAGVMQNPRHLVRRRGQEARLRCSPMKGHSHVYWYRQLPEEGLKFMVYLQKENIIDESGMPKERFSAEFPKEGPSILRIQQVVRGDSAAYFCASSPLGRDTEAFFGQGTRLTVV.

The sample holds one count of this clone. The chain links TRBV7-2 to TRBJ1-2, with a possible D match to TRBD1 (6 bases). Trimming pared 2 bases from V and 6 bases from J, leaving 10 bases between. The CDR3 has 13 amino acids. The germline CDR1 and CDR2 sequences are SGHTA and FQGNSA. The CDR3 protein is CASSLKAGDGYTF. CDR3 coding DNA: TGTGCCAGCAGCTTAAAGGCAGGGGATGGCTACACCTTC.

The chain recombines TRBV9 with TRBJ1-1, with 8 nucleotides matching TRBD1. Germline V gene data show CDR1 as SGDLS and CDR2 as YYNGEE. The CDR3 covers 14 residues. The trim removed 3 bases at V and 11 bases at J, leaving 12 bases unmatched. CDR3 in DNA: TGTGCCAGCAGCGCCCCCGGGACAGGAGAACGGGCTTTCTTT. Amino acid sequence: CASSAPGTGERAFF. Full variable domain (missing parts from reference TRBV9 and TRBJ1-1): DSGVTQTPKHLITATGQRVTLRCSPRSGDLSVYWYQQSLDQGLQFLIQYYNGEERAKGNILERFSAQQFPDLHSELNLSSLELGDSALYFCASSAPGTGERAFFGQGTRLTVV.

The CDR3 sequence: CASSQGGIAEAFF. The CDR3 DNA follows: TGCGCCAGCAGCCAAGGGGGGATAGCTGAAGCTTTCTTT. V is TRBV4-1 and J is TRBJ1-1; D may be TRBD1 (5 bases). This CDR3 has 13 amino acids. CDR1 and CDR2 (germline): MGHRA, YSYEKL. The V end was cut by 1 base, the J end by 6 bases, with 9 bases between.

The chain joins TRBV7-6 to TRBJ2-1, with 11 bases lining up with TRBD2. Germline V gives CDR1 SGHVS, CDR2 FNYEAQ. This CDR3 is 17 amino acids long. V shed 2 bases and J 4 bases; nucleotides not matched to a gene: 7. CDR3 nucleotides: TGTGCCAGCAGCTTAACGGGACTAGCGGCAGAATACAATGAGCAGTTCTTC. It yields the protein CASSLTGLAAEYNEQFF.

J is TRBJ2-5 and V is TRBV7-6; a weak D match, TRBD1 (6 bases). From germline, CDR1 is SGHVS and CDR2 FNYEAQ. This CDR3 comprises 14 residues. Trimming pared 4 bases from V and 4 bases from J, leaving 13 bases between. CDR3: CASSSAQGTETQYF. DNA for the CDR3: TGTGCCAGCAGCTCCGCCCAGGGGACAGAGACCCAGTACTTC.

This chain connects TRBV15 to TRBJ2-7, with D possibly TRBD1 on 6 matching bases. The CDR3 covers 17 residues. The V end was cut by 3 bases, the J end by 0 bases, with 18 bases between. Germline values: CDR1 LNHNV, CDR2 YYDKDF (reference sequence). The CDR3 here is CATSSAQGRGPSYEQYF. The CDR3 region has the DNA TGTGCCACCAGCAGCGCCCAGGGCAGGGGACCCTCCTACGAGCAGTACTTC.

The gene calls are TRBV4-2 and TRBJ2-4; D ambiguous. V was shortened by 0 bases and J by 5 bases, with 14 bases between the two germline ends. The CDR3 totals 16 residues. Germline V gene lookup returns CDR1 LGHNA and CDR2 YNFKEQ. DNA of the CDR3: TGTGCCAGCAGCCAAGATCTGACTCCCGGCCAAAACATTCAGTACTTC. It codes for CASSQDLTPGQNIQYF.